The rows below give T cell receptor beta chains drawn from one sample of a study of cytomegalovirus exposure and HLA in healthy donors. Profiling relied on immunoSEQ multiplex PCR, and the TCRdb table lists in-frame clones only, not all of them. The sample lists roughly 180,000 clones, 70% to 80% occurring once. The sample consisted of PBMCs. The receptors derive from a man aged 25-45 years in good health and CMV-seronegative. The CDR3 runs from the conserved cysteine through the conserved F or W. A D gene is named only where the DNA matches it firmly. Size values are once, few and many counts, or a class for expanded clones, and some rows have none.

.,TRBV5-1,TRBJ1-1,.,CASSSRGGGTEAFF,TGCGCCAGCAGCTCCCGGGGAGGGGGCACTGAAGCTTTCTTT
.,TRBV11-3,TRBJ2-5,.,CASSFGQSQETQYF,TGTGCCAGCAGCTTCGGACAATCCCAAGAGACCCAGTACTTC
.,TRBV9,TRBJ2-2,few,CASSALEDTGELFF,TGTGCCAGCAGCGCCCTAGAGGACACCGGGGAGCTGTTTTTT
.,TRBV6-1,TRBJ2-3,.,CASRGRGDTQYF,TGTGCCAGCAGAGGCAGGGGAGATACGCAGTATTTT
TRBD1,TRBV30,TRBJ2-7,.,CAWIGQGAVHEQYF,TGTGCCTGGATCGGACAGGGGGCTGTTCACGAGCAGTACTTC
TRBD2,TRBV9,TRBJ2-1,.,CASSEAGGGYNEQFF,TGTGCCAGCAGCGAGGCGGGGGGCGGGTACAATGAGCAGTTCTTC
.,TRBV7-2,TRBJ2-7,.,CASSLEGDYYEQYF,TGTGCCAGCAGCTTAGAGGGGGACTACTACGAGCAGTACTTC
TRBD2,TRBV19,TRBJ2-7,.,CASSIPPGTSGGTYEQYF,TGTGCCAGTAGTATACCCCCCGGGACTAGCGGGGGGACCTACGAGCAGTACTTC
.,TRBV9,TRBJ2-3,.,CASSAPFGQRTDTQYF,TGTGCCAGCAGCGCTCCCTTCGGACAGCGCACAGATACGCAGTATTTT
TRBD1,TRBV27,TRBJ1-2,.,CASRLGTGFGYTF,TGTGCCAGCAGGCTCGGGACAGGGTTCGGCTACACCTTC
.,TRBV2,TRBJ1-1,many,CASSVRTSSPGTEAFF,TGTGCCAGCAGTGTGCGGACTTCATCCCCCGGCACTGAAGCTTTCTTT
TRBD1,TRBV28,TRBJ2-3,.,CASSSRTGLADTQYF,TGTGCCAGCAGTTCTCGGACAGGGCTCGCAGATACGCAGTATTTT
TRBD1,TRBV10-3,TRBJ2-1,once,CAISPGAGGNEQFF,TGTGCCATCAGCCCAGGGGCAGGGGGTAATGAGCAGTTCTTC
.,TRBV18,TRBJ2-1,.,CASSPIQGRDLGEQFF,TGTGCCAGCTCACCAATCCAAGGCAGGGATTTAGGCGAGCAGTTCTTC
TRBD2,TRBV6-5,TRBJ2-1,.,CASSGTSSDNEQFF,TGTGCCAGCAGCGGGACTAGCAGTGACAATGAGCAGTTCTTC
.,TRBV6-5,TRBJ1-6,few,CASTRTGGPLHF,TGTGCCAGCACCCGGACGGGGGGGCCCCTCCACTTT
.,TRBV15,TRBJ2-3,.,CATSRERRGDTQYF,TGTGCCACCAGCAGGGAACGGAGGGGAGATACGCAGTATTTT
.,TRBV11-2,TRBJ1-1,.,CASSSPRVFDTEAFF,TGTGCCAGCAGCTCCCCACGGGTGTTCGACACTGAAGCTTTCTTT
.,TRBV7-2,TRBJ2-1,.,CASSFLFSYNEQFF,TGTGCCAGCAGCTTCCTATTCTCCTACAATGAGCAGTTCTTC
.,TRBV28,TRBJ1-4,.,CASRGAVSAEEKLFF,TGTGCCAGCAGGGGAGCAGTGAGCGCGGAGGAAAAACTGTTTTTT
.,TRBV6-6,TRBJ1-5,.,CASSYSSQGLQPQHF,TGTGCCAGCAGTTACTCGAGCCAGGGGTTACAGCCCCAGCATTTT
.,TRBV5-4,TRBJ2-4,.,CASSRNRDGSHIQYF,TGTGCCAGCAGCAGGAACAGGGATGGGAGTCACATTCAGTACTTC
TRBD2,TRBV19,TRBJ2-3,.,CASSIGGGSTDTQYF,TGTGCCAGTAGTATAGGGGGGGGAAGCACAGATACGCAGTATTTT
.,TRBV7-6,TRBJ2-1,.,CASSLRGIGSYNEQFF,TGTGCCAGCAGCTTACGGGGTATCGGCTCCTACAATGAGCAGTTCTTC
.,TRBV30,TRBJ1-5,.,CAIGHNSNQPQHF,TGTGCAATCGGACACAATAGCAATCAGCCCCAGCATTTT
.,TRBV25-1,TRBJ1-2,.,CASSESTYGEGYTF,TGTGCCAGCAGTGAGAGCACCTACGGGGAGGGCTACACCTTC
TRBD1,TRBV2,TRBJ1-2,.,CASRAPRDSGNYGYTF,TGTGCCAGCAGGGCGCCTAGGGACAGTGGGAACTATGGCTACACCTTC
TRBD2,TRBV7-3,TRBJ2-3,.,CASSLTASGVDTQYF,TGTGCCAGCAGCTTAACGGCTAGCGGGGTAGATACGCAGTATTTT
TRBD2,TRBV9,TRBJ2-7,.,CASSVGSSGTYEQYF,TGTGCCAGCAGCGTAGGGTCTAGCGGGACCTACGAGCAGTACTTC
.,TRBV2,TRBJ2-2,.,CASSEWGGRNTGELFF,TGTGCCAGCAGTGAATGGGGGGGGCGGAACACCGGGGAGCTGTTTTTT